This is a list of T cell receptor beta chains from one sample in a study of blood T cell repertoires in COVID-19. The data were produced by immunoSEQ multiplex PCR, yet TCRdb's version contains in-frame clones alone and is incomplete. The table includes approximately 460,000 clones, 75% to 90% detected once. Sequencing was done on a sample of peripheral blood. The receptors originated from a man younger than 30 with COVID-19, enrolled during active disease. CDR3s include the opening cysteine and the closing phenylalanine or tryptophan. The D gene is left open where the match is weak. Part of the rows lack a size; the others show once, few, many or a class for expanded clones.

j_call v_call clone_size d_call cdr3_aa cdr3_nt
TRBJ2-3 TRBV5-4 - TRBD1 CASSPLLLTGASTDTQYF TGTGCCAGCAGCCCACTCCTCCTGACAGGGGCTTCCACAGATACGCAGTATTTT
TRBJ2-5 TRBV7-6 - - CASSLDGGGKTQYF TGTGCCAGCAGCTTAGATGGTGGGGGGAAGACCCAGTACTTC
TRBJ2-3 TRBV4-1 - TRBD2 CASSQEGGTDTQYF TGCGCCAGCAGCCAAGAGGGGGGGACAGATACGCAGTATTTT
TRBJ2-7 TRBV5-5 - TRBD2 CASSQGLAGGGYYEQYF TGTGCCAGCAGCCAGGGACTAGCGGGAGGGGGATACTACGAGCAGTACTTC
TRBJ1-1 TRBV19 - - CASSIRRGTEAFF TGTGCCAGTAGTATTCGCAGGGGCACTGAAGCTTTCTTT
TRBJ2-1 TRBV11-2 - - CASSLVQGSGEQFF TGTGCCAGCAGCTTAGTTCAGGGGTCGGGTGAGCAGTTCTTC
TRBJ2-2 TRBV14 - - CASSQGFGFWEHTGELFF TGTGCCAGCAGCCAAGGGTTCGGGTTTTGGGAGCACACCGGGGAGCTGTTTTTT
TRBJ2-3 TRBV4-1 - TRBD2 CASSPRTSGGSGADTQYF TGCGCCAGCAGCCCGCGGACTAGCGGGGGCTCCGGGGCAGATACGCAGTATTTT
TRBJ2-1 TRBV11-3 - - CASSPHGADEQFF TGTGCCAGCAGCCCCCATGGGGCCGATGAGCAGTTCTTC
TRBJ2-7 TRBV4-1 - TRBD2 CASSPSGKRSSYEQYF TGCGCCAGCAGCCCTAGCGGGAAAAGGAGCTCCTACGAGCAGTACTTC
TRBJ2-1 TRBV3-1/TRBV3-2 - TRBD2 CASSQEAGDYEQFF TGTGCCAGCAGCCAAGAAGCGGGGGACTATGAGCAGTTCTTC
TRBJ2-7 TRBV6-5 - TRBD1 CASRSGTGGKYEQYF TGTGCCAGCAGATCCGGGACAGGGGGCAAGTACGAGCAGTACTTC
TRBJ2-1 TRBV18 few TRBD2 CASSPKIAGGSDNEQFF TGTGCCAGCTCACCTAAAATAGCGGGAGGGAGTGACAATGAGCAGTTCTTC
TRBJ2-7 TRBV15 - - CATSRYDTSYEQYF TGTGCCACCAGCAGATATGACACGTCCTACGAGCAGTACTTC
TRBJ2-2 TRBV4-1 - TRBD2 CASSHLWTSDNTGELFF TGCGCCAGCAGCCACCTCTGGACTAGCGATAACACCGGGGAGCTGTTTTTT
TRBJ2-5 TRBV11-2 once TRBD2 CASSFSLAGGRETQYF TGTGCCAGCAGCTTTTCGTTGGCGGGAGGACGAGAGACCCAGTACTTC
TRBJ1-2 TRBV7-9 many - CAAPLSRGYTF TGTGCCGCGCCACTATCGCGGGGCTACACCTTC
TRBJ2-1 TRBV3-1/TRBV3-2 - - CASSHPQANYNEQFF TGTGCCAGCAGCCATCCCCAAGCGAATTACAATGAGCAGTTCTTC
TRBJ2-7 TRBV4-1 - - CASSQDRGSPVPYEQYF TGCGCCAGCAGCCAAGATCGAGGATCGCCAGTCCCTTACGAGCAGTACTTC
TRBJ2-3 TRBV18 few - CASSLQPSTDTQYF TGTGCCAGCTCACTACAGCCTAGCACAGATACGCAGTATTTT
TRBJ1-6 TRBV5-6 - - CASSDRPNSPLHF TGTGCCAGCAGCGACAGGCCCAATTCACCCCTCCACTTT
TRBJ1-2 TRBV10-3 - - CAISGGDYGYTF TGTGCCATCAGCGGAGGGGACTATGGCTACACCTTC
TRBJ2-7 TRBV7-9 - TRBD1 CASSTRDSFYEQYF TGTGCCAGCAGCACACGGGACAGTTTCTACGAGCAGTACTTC
TRBJ2-7 TRBV3-1/TRBV3-2 - - CASSQGSYEQYF TGTGCCAGCAGCCAAGGGAGCTACGAGCAGTACTTC
TRBJ2-7 TRBV5-5 - - CASSLVWALGFGGEYEQYF TGTGCCAGCAGCTTGGTTTGGGCCTTAGGTTTCGGGGGAGAATACGAGCAGTACTTC